The rows below give T cell receptor beta chains drawn from one sample of a study of CD8+ T cells in alopecia areata. Using immunoSEQ multiplex PCR, the repertoire was profiled, and TCRdb retains in-frame clones only, with some absent. The repertoire holds some 100,000 clones, with less than 70% as singletons. Sequenced input: CD4+ T cells sorted from blood. The receptors originated from a human donor in good health. Each CDR3 is given with its conserved first and last residue. D genes are given only for firm matches. Part of the rows lack a size; the others show once, few, many or a class for expanded clones.

CDR3 DNA	CDR3 protein	J gene	D gene	clone size	V gene
TGTGCCAGCAGCCTTACGGGACAGGTACAACGTGAGCAGTTCTTC	CASSLTGQVQREQFF	TRBJ2-1	TRBD1	-	TRBV11-1
TGTGCCAGCAGCCCCACAGCGGGGGGGCTCCTTGGAGGGGCCAACGTCCTGACTTTC	CASSPTAGGLLGGANVLTF	TRBJ2-6	TRBD2	-	TRBV7-9
TGTGCCAGCAGTGCCGTTGGGAATCAGCCCCAGCATTTT	CASSAVGNQPQHF	TRBJ1-5	-	once	TRBV6-5
TGTGCCAGCGGGGACCGGCGGTCACCCCTCCACTTT	CASGDRRSPLHF	TRBJ1-6	-	-	TRBV27
TGCAGCGCGAGGGCTAGCGGGGCCGCAGATACGCAGTATTTT	CSARASGAADTQYF	TRBJ2-3	TRBD2	few	TRBV29-1
TGTGCCAGTAGGAACGACAGAAGCACCGGGGAGCTGTTTTTT	CASRNDRSTGELFF	TRBJ2-2	-	-	TRBV19
TGTGCCAGCAGCGGCGACAGCGATAATTCACCCCTCCACTTT	CASSGDSDNSPLHF	TRBJ1-6	-	-	TRBV9
TGCGCCAGCAGCCAAGATGGACAGAAGCCTTATGGCTACACCTTC	CASSQDGQKPYGYTF	TRBJ1-2	-	-	TRBV4-1
TGTGCCTGGAGTGTTGGGTCCCGAGGAGATTCACCCCTCCACTTT	CAWSVGSRGDSPLHF	TRBJ1-6	-	-	TRBV30
TGCAGCGTCGCTAATAGCGGCTACACCTTC	CSVANSGYTF	TRBJ1-2	-	-	TRBV29-1
TGTGCCAGCAGCCAACTAGCGGGGGTCAGCACCGGGGAGCTGTTTTTT	CASSQLAGVSTGELFF	TRBJ2-2	TRBD2	few	TRBV4-2
TGTGCCAGTGGCCGCAGCGGGGGGGCCGCGTATGAGCAGTTCTTC	CASGRSGGAAYEQFF	TRBJ2-1	TRBD2	few	TRBV19
TGTGCCTGGACCAGGAGGGACAGGCGCTATGGCTACACCTTC	CAWTRRDRRYGYTF	TRBJ1-2	TRBD1	-	TRBV30
TGTGCCAGCAGCCAATCAGGGGGCGCGGAGCCCCAGCATTTT	CASSQSGGAEPQHF	TRBJ1-5	TRBD1	few	TRBV16
TGTGCCAGCAGCTTAAAGGGGACAGATACGCAGTATTTT	CASSLKGTDTQYF	TRBJ2-3	-	-	TRBV5-6
TGTGCCAGCAGCCCTAGCGGGGGGCAAAGCTTCACAGATACGCAGTATTTT	CASSPSGGQSFTDTQYF	TRBJ2-3	TRBD2	-	TRBV7-8
TGTGCCAGTAGTGAATGGCCAGCTTACGAGCAGTACTTC	CASSEWPAYEQYF	TRBJ2-7	-	-	TRBV19
TGTGCCAAGGGGGGCAGCAGAAACTATGGCTACACCTTC	CAKGGSRNYGYTF	TRBJ1-2	-	-	TRBV30
TGCAGCGTTCCGGGACAGGGGGCGATCTGGAAAGAGACCCAGTACTTC	CSVPGQGAIWKETQYF	TRBJ2-5	TRBD1	few	TRBV29-1
TGTGCCAGCAGTTCTCGACAGGGTGCTAACTATGGCTACACCTTC	CASSSRQGANYGYTF	TRBJ1-2	TRBD1	-	TRBV27
TGCAGCGTTGAAGCAGGGGGGGCGCGCGAAAAACTGTTTTTT	CSVEAGGAREKLFF	TRBJ1-4	TRBD1	-	TRBV29-1
TGTGCCAGCAGCTTCTCGGCAGATACGCAGTATTTT	CASSFSADTQYF	TRBJ2-3	-	few	TRBV11-2
TGTGCCAGCTGGGCCGGGACAGGTATCTACGAGCAGTACTTC	CASWAGTGIYEQYF	TRBJ2-7	TRBD1	few	TRBV18
TGTGCCAGCAGCTTAGTCGGGGGCCGGAACACTGAAGCTTTCTTT	CASSLVGGRNTEAFF	TRBJ1-1	-	few	TRBV13
TGCAGCGTTTCCCCCTTAGGGAACTATGGCTACACCTTC	CSVSPLGNYGYTF	TRBJ1-2	-	few	TRBV29-1
TGTGCCAGCAGTGCGGACCCCGCTCGAGAGCAGTTCTTC	CASSADPAREQFF	TRBJ2-1	-	-	TRBV2
TGTGCTAGTGGTTTGGCGAGCGGTCTCATTGAGCAGTTCTTC	CASGLASGLIEQFF	TRBJ2-1	-	-	TRBV12-5
TGTGCCTGGGGGGACGGATCCTCTGGAAACACCATATATTTT	CAWGDGSSGNTIYF	TRBJ1-3	-	-	TRBV30
TGTGCCAGTAGCCCACCGGGACTAGCGACCCACAATGAGCAGTTCTTC	CASSPPGLATHNEQFF	TRBJ2-1	TRBD2	-	TRBV19
TGTGCCAGCGGGTTCTACGAGCAGTACTTC	CASGFYEQYF	TRBJ2-7	-	-	TRBV28
TGTGCCAGCAGTGACCCAGAGCCCCAGCATTTT	CASSDPEPQHF	TRBJ1-5	-	-	TRBV2
TGTGCCAGCAGCTTGGAGGTGGTGGAGGGTGGCTACACCTTC	CASSLEVVEGGYTF	TRBJ1-2	-	-	TRBV5-6
TGTGCCTGGAGGCAGGGGGCGTCCTACAATGAGCAGTTCTTC	CAWRQGASYNEQFF	TRBJ2-1	TRBD1	-	TRBV30
TGTGCCAGCAGCTTAGGGCTGGACCTCACAGATACGCAGTATTTT	CASSLGLDLTDTQYF	TRBJ2-3	-	few	TRBV7-2
TGTGCCAGCAGCGTATCAGGGACGCCTAGCTCTGGAAACACCATATATTTT	CASSVSGTPSSGNTIYF	TRBJ1-3	-	few	TRBV9
TGTGCCAGCAGCTTAGCACAGGGGTATCAGCCCCAGCATTTT	CASSLAQGYQPQHF	TRBJ1-5	TRBD1	few	TRBV7-2
TGTGCCAGCAGCCCGAGACAGGGCCTGACCTACGAGCAGTACTTC	CASSPRQGLTYEQYF	TRBJ2-7	TRBD1	-	TRBV4-2
TGTGCCACCAGCAGGGATAATTCACCCCTCCACTTT	CATSRDNSPLHF	TRBJ1-6	-	-	TRBV15
TGTGCCAGCAGAAACAGTGCAGATACGCAGTATTTT	CASRNSADTQYF	TRBJ2-3	-	-	TRBV6-1
TGCAGCGTCCCCCTAGCGGGTACTCTCGATGAGCAGTTCTTC	CSVPLAGTLDEQFF	TRBJ2-1	TRBD2	-	TRBV29-1
TGCAGCGTTGAAGGATTGAGAAATGAGCAGTTCTTC	CSVEGLRNEQFF	TRBJ2-1	-	-	TRBV29-1
TGTGCCAGCAGTTACGATTTGGGGGAGCAGTACTTC	CASSYDLGEQYF	TRBJ2-7	-	once	TRBV6-5
TGTGCCAGCAGCTCCGGAGAGACCCAGTACTTC	CASSSGETQYF	TRBJ2-5	-	-	TRBV7-2
TGTGCCAGCGGTGCAACCGGGACAGGGGGAAAGACCCAGTACTTC	CASGATGTGGKTQYF	TRBJ2-5	TRBD1	few	TRBV6-6
TGTGCCAGCAGTTCTGACTTAGCCCCCACAGATACGCAGTATTTT	CASSSDLAPTDTQYF	TRBJ2-3	-	few	TRBV7-9
TGTGCCAGCAGCGCCGGGGCCGGAGATGGGGAGCTGTTTTTT	CASSAGAGDGELFF	TRBJ2-2	-	-	TRBV5-6
TGTGCCAGTATGAAGGGGGACTATGGCTACACCTTC	CASMKGDYGYTF	TRBJ1-2	-	-	TRBV9
TGTGCCAGCAGCGTAGGAGGGACTAGCGGCACAGATACGCAGTATTTT	CASSVGGTSGTDTQYF	TRBJ2-3	TRBD2	many	TRBV9
TGTGCCAGCAGCCGGGGACAGGGGACCTACGAGCAGTACTTC	CASSRGQGTYEQYF	TRBJ2-7	TRBD1	-	TRBV7-2
TGCAGCGTTCGAGATCGGAATGAGCAGTTCTTC	CSVRDRNEQFF	TRBJ2-1	-	-	TRBV29-1
TGCAGCGTTGCAGGGGAGGTGGGTGGCTACACCTTC	CSVAGEVGGYTF	TRBJ1-2	-	-	TRBV29-1